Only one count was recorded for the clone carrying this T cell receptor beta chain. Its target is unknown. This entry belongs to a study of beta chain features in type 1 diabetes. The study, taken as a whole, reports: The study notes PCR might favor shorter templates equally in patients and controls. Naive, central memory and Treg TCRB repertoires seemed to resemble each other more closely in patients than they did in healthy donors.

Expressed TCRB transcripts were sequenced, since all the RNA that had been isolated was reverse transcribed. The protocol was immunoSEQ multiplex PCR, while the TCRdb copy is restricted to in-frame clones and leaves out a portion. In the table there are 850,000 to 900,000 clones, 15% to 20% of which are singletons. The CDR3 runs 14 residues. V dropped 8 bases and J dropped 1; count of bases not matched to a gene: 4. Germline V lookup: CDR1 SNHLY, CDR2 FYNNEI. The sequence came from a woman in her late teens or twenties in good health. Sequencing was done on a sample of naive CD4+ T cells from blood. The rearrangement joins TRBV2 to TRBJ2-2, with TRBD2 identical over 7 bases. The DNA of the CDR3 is TGTGCCAGCGGCGGGAGTGGGAACACCGGGGAGCTGTTTTTT. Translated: CASGGSGNTGELFF.